In its sample, the clone carrying this TCR beta chain was seen once. The CDR3 covers 20 residues. The junction had 10 bases not matched to a gene; V was cut back by 2 bases and J by 0 bases. Germline CDR1 is SGHDN and CDR2 is FVKESK. This sample stems from a study of blood T cell repertoires in COVID-19. Method: immunoSEQ multiplex PCR; TCRdb's copy keeps in-frame clones and lacks some. The sample yields under 250,000 clones, around 80% seen once. This rearrangement joins TRBV14 to TRBJ2-5; 15 nucleotides line up with TRBD2. This TCR was sampled from a woman aged 35 to 49 with acute or convalescent COVID-19. Sequencing used peripheral blood. The CDR3 reads CASSQPAGLAGGRYQETQYF. CDR3 DNA sequence: TGTGCCAGCAGCCAACCCGCTGGACTAGCGGGGGGGCGGTACCAAGAGACCCAGTACTTC.